These 21 T cell receptor beta chains originate from one sample sequenced in a study of shared clonotypes between healthy human individuals (dated by TCRdb to about 2020). The library was prepared using the immunoSEQ multiplex PCR assay. Drawn from immuneACCESS, this table holds only the in-frame rearrangements with V and J called that TCRdb kept. Clones are partly lost; checked studies trace under half to an unresolved V gene and leave the rest unexplained. The sample has approximately 640,000 clones on record, 60% to 80% of them singletons. The ten largest clones represent around 1.8% of the sample. The sequencing input was memory CD4+ T cells sorted from blood. The cell subset or site label, read with the paper, signifies: CD45RA-negative fraction. The receptors shown here come from a woman aged 25 to 39 in good health.

The genes are TRBV18 and TRBJ2-7; D possibly corresponds to TRBD2 (6 bases). This CDR3 is 18 amino acids long. Per the germline V gene, CDR1 is KGHSH and CDR2 is LQKENI. The germline V and J ends were trimmed by 0 bases and 0 bases, with 18 bases remaining between them. The CDR3 sequence: CASSPPFPRLGGSYEQYF. The CDR3 bases are TGTGCCAGCTCACCACCGTTTCCTCGACTGGGGGGCTCCTACGAGCAGTACTTC.

The rearrangement links TRBV28 to TRBJ1-1, with D possibly matching TRBD1 (6 bases). Germline values: CDR1 MDHEN, CDR2 SYDVKM. This CDR3 is 12 amino acids long. Between the trimmed V and J ends, which lost 5 bases and 8 bases, there was a span of 12 bases. The CDR3 protein is CASSTQTGEAFF. The CDR3 DNA is TGTGCCAGCAGTACCCAAACAGGGGAAGCTTTCTTT.

The chain joins TRBV5-1 to TRBJ2-1, with 7 bases that match TRBD2. Germline V lookup: CDR1 SGHRS, CDR2 YFSETQ. The CDR3 length is 15 residues. Trimming removed 0 bases from V and 9 bases from J; junction bases left unmatched: 9. CDR3 sequence (DNA): TGCGCCAGCAGCTTGGCCGATCGGCGCGGGAGTGAGCAGTTCTTC. This sequence encodes CASSLADRRGSEQFF.

DNA of the CDR3: TGTGCCAGCAGTCAGGGGGCCAGCGAGCAGTACTTC. This encodes CASSQGASEQYF. The rearrangement joins TRBV2 to TRBJ2-7; the match to TRBD1 covers 8 bases. This CDR3 contains 12 residues. Looked up from germline, CDR1 is SNHLY and CDR2 is FYNNEI. Unmatched junction bases numbered 3, after V lost 5 bases and J lost 6 bases.

The rearrangement links TRBV19 to TRBJ2-7; 10 bases are shared with TRBD1. The CDR3 has 15 amino acids. Germline CDR1 is LNHDA and CDR2 is SQIVND (reference sequence). The V and J ends lost 4 bases and 2 bases, in that order; junction bases with no gene match: 5. The CDR3: CASSSYGQGAYEQYF. For the CDR3, the DNA is TGTGCCAGTAGTAGCTACGGACAGGGGGCCTACGAGCAGTACTTC.

The V and J genes are TRBV6-1 and TRBJ2-7, with a weak D call TRBD1 (5 bases). Germline V CDR1 and CDR2: MNHNS, SASEGT. The V end was cut by 8 bases, the J end by 1 base, with 6 bases between. The CDR3 has 11 residues. The CDR3 bases are TGTGCCAGCGACAGTTCCTACGAGCAGTACTTC. It yields the protein CASDSSYEQYF.

The genes are TRBV6-1 and TRBJ1-4; TRBD1 might be the D (5 bases). Germline CDR1 reads MNHNS; CDR2 reads SASEGT. V lost 6 bases and J lost 4, with 12 bases in between. There are 14 residues in the CDR3. The CDR3 nucleotides are TGTGCCAGCAGGGACATGCAGGATAATGAAAAACTGTTTTTT. This gives the protein CASRDMQDNEKLFF.

The chain carries TRBV7-2 and TRBJ2-2; 14 nucleotides align to TRBD2. The CDR3 contains 18 residues. Trimming took 5 bases from V and 3 from J; bases not matched to a gene: 8. CDR1 is SGHTA, CDR2 FQGNSA, per germline. CDR3 amino acids: CASSPGTSGSRDTGELFF. The CDR3 DNA reads TGTGCCAGCAGCCCGGGGACTAGCGGGAGCAGGGACACCGGGGAGCTGTTTTTT.

V gene TRBV28 combines with J gene TRBJ1-2; D is unresolved. V lost 3 bases to trimming and J lost 4 bases, with 9 bases between them. This CDR3 has 13 residues. Germline assignment: CDR1 MDHEN and CDR2 SYDVKM. The CDR3 nucleotides are TGTGCCAGCAGTTTGGCCGTAAGCTATGGCTACACCTTC. Its protein is CASSLAVSYGYTF.

The chain links TRBV30 to TRBJ2-7, with D tentatively TRBD1 or TRBD2 (6 bases each). V lost 2 bases, J lost 6 bases, and 14 bases lay in between. CDR1 and CDR2 (germline): GTSNPN, SVGIG (reference sequence). There are 13 residues in the CDR3. In DNA, the CDR3 is TGTGCCTGGAGTATCCGGGGGCGATCCGAGCAGTACTTC. The encoded protein is CAWSIRGRSEQYF.

This CDR3 is CASSEGQTKNIQYF. The CDR3 DNA sequence: TGTGCCAGCAGCGAGGGACAGACCAAAAACATTCAGTACTTC. The V gene is TRBV5-4, the J gene TRBJ2-4; 7 bases agree with TRBD1. The germline V gene has CDR1 SGHNT and CDR2 YYREEE (reference sequence). V was pared by 4 bases and J by 2 bases, with 3 bases of the junction left unmatched. CDR3 length: 14 residues.

This clone was counted a single time. The genes are TRBV18 and TRBJ2-1; 8 bases align to TRBD2. Trimming at V came to 3 bases and at J to 1 base, leaving 14 bases not matched to a gene. Germline V gene lookup returns CDR1 KGHSH and CDR2 LQKENI. The CDR3 has 19 amino acids. The CDR3, as DNA: TGTGCCAGCTCACCCGGGGGGGGGCCGTCCCGACATTCCTACAATGAGCAGTTCTTC. Its translation: CASSPGGGPSRHSYNEQFF.

The chain has TRBV5-1 and TRBJ2-5; 7 bases agree with TRBD2. Germline loops: CDR1 SGHRS, CDR2 YFSETQ. The J segment lost 5 bases and the V segment lost 2 bases, leaving 9 bases of the junction unmatched. The CDR3 has 15 residues. Here the CDR3 reads CASSFLAEGRETQYF. The CDR3 nucleotides read TGCGCCAGCAGCTTCCTAGCGGAGGGGAGGGAGACCCAGTACTTC.

This clone was picked up a small number of times. J is TRBJ2-7 and V is TRBV5-1; D tentatively reads TRBD1 or TRBD2 (5 bases each). The CDR3 extends over 16 amino acids. The V and J ends lost 1 base and 0 bases respectively, with 14 bases between them. Germline-derived CDR1 and CDR2 are SGHRS and YFSETQ. The CDR3 DNA sequence: TGCGCCAGCAGCTTGAGTTTCGGGGCCAACTCCTACGAGCAGTACTTC. Translated: CASSLSFGANSYEQYF.

This clone appeared many times. This chain links TRBV27 with TRBJ2-1, with D perhaps matching TRBD1 (6 bases). Germline V gene sequence: CDR1 MNHEY, CDR2 SMNVEV (reference sequence). V gave up 3 bases and J gave up 1 base, with 25 bases separating them. The CDR3 sequence is 20 residues long. As DNA, the CDR3 is TGTGCCAGCAGTTTCGATACCCCGGGCAGGGGAGACGGGTCCTACAATGAGCAGTTCTTC. It specifies CASSFDTPGRGDGSYNEQFF.

This sequence joins TRBV18 and TRBJ1-1; possible D gene TRBD1, 6 bases. The germline V and J ends were trimmed by 3 bases and 1 base, with 9 bases remaining between them. Germline-derived CDR1 and CDR2 are KGHSH and LQKENI. This CDR3 spans 14 amino acids. CDR3 DNA: TGTGCCAGCTCACCGGACAGCAAGAACACTGAAGCTTTCTTT. The encoded protein is CASSPDSKNTEAFF.

The CDR3 nucleotides are TGTGCCAGCAGCTTATTGGACAGGGAGGGCGAGCAGTACTTC. Translating gives CASSLLDREGEQYF. The rearrangement uses TRBV11-2 and TRBJ2-7, with D perhaps matching TRBD1 (8 bases). The V gene's germline CDR1 is SGHAT and CDR2 FQNNGV. Trimming left V 2 bases short and J 6 bases short, with 14 bases between. The CDR3 covers 14 residues. Full variable domain (rest looked up from reference TRBV11-2 and TRBJ2-7): EAGVAQSPRYKIIEKRQSVAFWCNPISGHATLYWYQQILGQGPKLLIQFQNNGVVDDSQLPKDRFSAERLKGVDSTLKIQPAKLEDSAVYLCASSLLDREGEQYFGPGTRLTVT.

A remark on this clone: One junction end does not reproduce the germline sequence, and a read error may be involved. V usage is TRBV7-9 and J usage is TRBJ2-2; D tentatively reads TRBD1 or TRBD2 (5 bases each). Germline CDR1 SEHNR, CDR2 FQNEAQ (reference sequence). This CDR3 has 13 residues. CDR3 sequence: CASNLGTTGELFF. The CDR3 DNA sequence: TGTGCCAGCAACTTAGGGACCACCGGGGAGCTGTTTTTT.

The V and J genes are TRBV4-2 and TRBJ2-5, with 14 bases matching TRBD2. Germline assignment: CDR1 LGHNA and CDR2 YNFKEQ. V lost 0 bases to trimming and J lost 4 bases; unmatched junction nucleotides: 10. The CDR3 length is 19 residues. As DNA, the CDR3 is TGTGCCAGCAGCCAAGATCGTGGACTAGCGGGAGGACAGGCAGAGACCCAGTACTTC. As protein: CASSQDRGLAGGQAETQYF.

The chain recombines TRBV11-3 with TRBJ1-1, with D possibly being TRBD1 (6 bases). Per the germline V gene, CDR1 is SGHNT and CDR2 is YENEEA. Trimming shortened V by 3 bases and J by 3 bases, and 14 bases separated the two germline ends. The CDR3 extends over 15 amino acids. Here the CDR3 DNA reads TGTGCCAGCAGCTTGGGAGGGGGTCTGGACACTGAAGCTTTCTTT. This sequence encodes CASSLGGGLDTEAFF.

This rearrangement joins TRBV2 to TRBJ1-1; unclear D gene. The germline gives CDR1 SNHLY, CDR2 FYNNEI. Deletions cut 6 bases from V and 0 bases from J, with 8 bases between. This CDR3 is built from 13 residues. CDR3 in DNA: TGTGCCAGCAGGGCAGACATGAACACTGAAGCTTTCTTT. This gives the protein CASRADMNTEAFF.